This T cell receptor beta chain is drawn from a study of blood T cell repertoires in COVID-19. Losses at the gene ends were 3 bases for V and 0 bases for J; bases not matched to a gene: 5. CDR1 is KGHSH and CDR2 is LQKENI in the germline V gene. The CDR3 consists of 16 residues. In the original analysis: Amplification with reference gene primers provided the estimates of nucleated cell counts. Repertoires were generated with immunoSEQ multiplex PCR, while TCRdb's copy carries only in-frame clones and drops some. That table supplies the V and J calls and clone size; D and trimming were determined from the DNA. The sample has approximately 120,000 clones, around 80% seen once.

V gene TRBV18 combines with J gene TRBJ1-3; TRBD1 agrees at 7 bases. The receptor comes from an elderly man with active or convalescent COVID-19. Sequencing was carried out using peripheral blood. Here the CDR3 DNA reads TGTGCCAGCTCACCCGACCGGGACAGCTCTGGAAACACCATATATTTT. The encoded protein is CASSPDRDSSGNTIYF. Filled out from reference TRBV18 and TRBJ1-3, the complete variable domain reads NAGVMQNPRHLVRRRGQEARLRCSPMKGHSHVYWYRQLPEEGLKFMVYLQKENIIDESGMPKERFSAEFPKEGPSILRIQQVVRGDSAAYFCASSPDRDSSGNTIYFGEGSWLTVV.